Below are 29 T cell receptor beta chains sequenced from a single sample in a study of beta chain features in type 1 diabetes. Study findings and constraints: Within each of all four CD4+ subsets, Type 1 diabetes patients had TCRB CDR3s that were moderately but significantly shorter.

What these receptors recognize is not known. Sequenced material consisted of expressed TCRB transcripts (all of the isolated RNA was reverse transcribed). Profiling relied on immunoSEQ multiplex PCR, and the TCRdb table lists in-frame clones only, not all of them. The repertoire has about 700,000 clones, 13% of them found once; the top ten carry approximately 0.02%. The sequenced sample was naive CD4+ T cells from blood. The receptors here all came from a man between 18 and 29 years old with type 1 diabetes.

The chain employs TRBV2 and TRBJ2-2; D gene uncertain. This CDR3 region has 14 residues. V was pared by 7 bases and J by 4 bases, with 13 bases between. CDR1 SNHLY and CDR2 FYNNEI come from the germline V gene. The CDR3 is CASIDGYLTGELFF. The CDR3 bases are TGTGCCAGCATAGATGGGTATCTCACCGGGGAGCTGTTTTTT.

This clone was picked up a small number of times. The chain uses TRBV5-1 and TRBJ2-1, with D possibly TRBD2 on 5 matching bases. Germline assignment: CDR1 SGHRS and CDR2 YFSETQ. The CDR3 covers 13 residues. The ends were cut back, 2 bases at V and 7 bases at J, with 10 bases in the middle. CDR3 DNA: TGCGCCAGCAGCTTCGCTTCGGGGAATGAGCAGTTCTTC. Residues: CASSFASGNEQFF.

This clone was recorded a few times. This rearrangement joins TRBV28 to TRBJ1-1; D gene unclear. V was shortened by 4 bases and J by 0 bases, with 3 bases between the two germline ends. CDR3 length equals 12 residues. Germline CDR1 reads MDHEN; CDR2 reads SYDVKM. CDR3 loop: CASSWMNTEAFF. The CDR3, as DNA: TGTGCCAGCAGTTGGATGAACACTGAAGCTTTCTTT.

The V gene is TRBV7-4, the J gene TRBJ2-2; either TRBD1 or TRBD2 may supply D (6 bases each). Per the germline V gene, CDR1 is SGHVT and CDR2 is SQSDAQ. Trimming left V 1 base short and J 7 bases short, with 25 bases between. The CDR3 has 19 amino acids. The CDR3 region has the DNA TGTGCCAGCAGCTTAGTAGCGGACAGAGTGGGCCCCAACGGCGGGGAGCTGTTTTTT. Its protein product is CASSLVADRVGPNGGELFF.

This CDR3 reads CASSDHTGGREKLFF. The CDR3 DNA is TGTGCCAGCAGTGACCATACAGGGGGGCGGGAAAAACTGTTTTTT. This chain connects TRBV25-1 to TRBJ1-4; 8 bases match TRBD1. After removal of 3 bases from V and 8 bases from J, the junction contained 8 bases not matched to a gene. The germline gives CDR1 MGHDK, CDR2 SYGVNS. This CDR3 region has 15 residues.

This clone was seen only a few times. The V gene is TRBV10-3, the J gene TRBJ1-1; tentatively, D is TRBD1 (6 bases). Per germline, CDR1 ENHRY and CDR2 SYGVKD. The CDR3 loop spans 11 amino acids. V was clipped by 4 bases and J by 8 bases, with 8 bases between them. The CDR3 is CAISGQVEAFF. The CDR3 bases are TGTGCCATCAGTGGACAGGTAGAAGCTTTCTTT.

This clone was counted only a few times. V usage is TRBV29-1 and J usage is TRBJ2-7, with 12 bases fitting TRBD2. Trimming cost V 1 base and J 6 bases; bases outside gene matches: 1. Germline CDR1 reads SQVTM; CDR2 reads ANQGSEA. This CDR3 spans 13 amino acids. This chain's CDR3 is CSVEGLAGAEQYF. The CDR3 DNA follows: TGCAGCGTTGAAGGACTAGCGGGAGCCGAGCAGTACTTC.

The V gene is TRBV15, the J gene TRBJ2-5, with D possibly being TRBD2 (6 bases). V was clipped by 1 base and J by 2 bases, with 14 bases between them. The CDR3 covers 16 residues. Per germline, CDR1 LNHNV and CDR2 YYDKDF (reference sequence). In DNA form, the CDR3 reads TGTGCCACCAGCAGAGCTCGGGACTCTCTACAAGAGACCCAGTACTTC. This codes for CATSRARDSLQETQYF.

The V gene is TRBV5-1, the J gene TRBJ2-3; D is uncertain. V was pared by 4 bases and J by 2 bases, with 14 bases between. The CDR3 is made up of 15 amino acids. In germline, CDR1 is SGHRS, CDR2 YFSETQ. CDR3: CASSSVGPNTDTQYF. The CDR3 DNA reads as TGCGCCAGCAGCAGCGTTGGACCCAACACAGATACGCAGTATTTT.

Written as DNA, the CDR3 is TGTGCCAGCTCACCCTCCGGGACAGGGGATCGTGCGGGCTACACCTTC. Its protein product is CASSPSGTGDRAGYTF. The chain joins TRBV18 to TRBJ1-2; 10 positions agree with TRBD1. Germline CDR1 is KGHSH and CDR2 is LQKENI. V was clipped by 3 bases and J by 8 bases; unmatched bases: 12. There are 16 residues in the CDR3. Looking up the rest from reference TRBV18 and TRBJ1-2 gives the full variable domain: NAGVMQNPRHLVRRRGQEARLRCSPMKGHSHVYWYRQLPEEGLKFMVYLQKENIIDESGMPKERFSAEFPKEGPSILRIQQVVRGDSAAYFCASSPSGTGDRAGYTFGSGTRLTVV.

This clone has more than one count but fewer than ten. The rearrangement uses TRBV5-1 and TRBJ1-1, with D possibly being TRBD1 (5 bases). The germline V gene has CDR1 SGHRS and CDR2 YFSETQ. This CDR3 spans 14 amino acids. V was pared by 2 bases and J by 4 bases, with 12 bases between. The CDR3 protein is CASSFRDVATEAFF. CDR3 nucleotides: TGCGCCAGCAGCTTCAGGGACGTGGCCACTGAAGCTTTCTTT.

This chain uses TRBV6-7 with TRBJ2-2; D uncertain. TRBV6-7 is identified as an open reading frame with a role that is uncertain. CDR3 size: 15 residues. Trimming cost V 0 bases and J 6 bases, with 11 bases left between them. CDR3 DNA: TGTGCCAGCAGTTACTCCGAAAAGTTTTCCGGGGAGCTGTTTTTT. Its protein is CASSYSEKFSGELFF.

This clone was detected a few times. The rearrangement joins TRBV7-9 to TRBJ1-2, with D hard to call. V was pared by 3 bases and J by 2 bases, with 10 bases between. The germline CDR1 and CDR2 sequences are SEHNR and FQNEAQ (reference sequence). The CDR3 has 14 residues. This chain's CDR3 is CASSFGPVNYGYTF. The CDR3 DNA reads TGTGCCAGCAGCTTCGGGCCGGTCAACTATGGCTACACCTTC.

This clone has only a few counts. This sequence joins TRBV2 and TRBJ2-1, with TRBD2 matching over 9 bases. The germline V gene encodes CDR1 SNHLY and CDR2 FYNNEI. This CDR3 is 14 amino acids long. The V gene end was trimmed by 4 bases and the J gene end by 7 bases; junction bases not matched to a gene: 5. CDR3 bases: TGTGCCAGCAGTGCGGCTAGCGGGGTTAATGAGCAGTTCTTC. This gives the protein CASSAASGVNEQFF.

J is TRBJ2-5 and V is TRBV6-6; TRBD2 agrees at 11 bases. V shed 6 bases, J shed 2 bases, and the junction held 8 bases outside the gene matches. Looked up from germline, CDR1 is MNHNY and CDR2 is SVGAGI (reference sequence). The CDR3 contains 16 residues. CDR3 sequence reads: CASRPTGTSGQETQYF. The CDR3 bases are TGTGCCAGCAGGCCAACTGGGACTAGCGGTCAAGAGACCCAGTACTTC.

This clone was seen a few times. The chain combines TRBV2 with TRBJ2-4; unclear D gene. Germline V gene sequence: CDR1 SNHLY, CDR2 FYNNEI. CDR3 length: 16 amino acids. Trimming left V 4 bases short and J 0 bases short, with 13 bases between. The CDR3 sequence is CASSVSGVLAKNIQYF. CDR3 nucleotide sequence: TGTGCCAGCAGTGTTTCAGGCGTACTAGCCAAAAACATTCAGTACTTC.

This chain connects TRBV30 to TRBJ2-2; D is perhaps TRBD2 (5 bases). Germline V gene lookup returns CDR1 GTSNPN and CDR2 SVGIG (reference sequence). This CDR3 is built from 11 residues. V lost 2 bases and J 7 bases, leaving 5 bases between the germline ends. CDR3 sequence reads: CAWSRGGELFF. CDR3 in DNA: TGTGCCTGGAGTCGGGGCGGGGAGCTGTTTTTT.

The rearrangement joins TRBV5-1 to TRBJ1-1; 8 nucleotides align to TRBD1. Germline CDR1 and CDR2: SGHRS and YFSETQ. The CDR3 covers 16 residues. The junction had 9 bases not matched to a gene; V was cut back by 4 bases and J by 1 base. The CDR3 region is CASSAGTGLGNTEAFF. DNA of the CDR3: TGCGCCAGCAGCGCCGGGACAGGTCTTGGGAACACTGAAGCTTTCTTT. The variable domain in full, completed from reference TRBV5-1 and TRBJ1-1, reads KAGVTQTPRYLIKTRGQQVTLSCSPISGHRSVSWYQQTPGQGLQFLFEYFSETQRNKGNFPGRFSGRQFSNSRSEMNVSTLELGDSALYLCASSAGTGLGNTEAFFGQGTRLTVV.

This clone was seen a few times. The chain is built from TRBV7-9 and TRBJ1-2; the D is unclear. Trimming shortened V by 1 base and J by 8 bases, and 11 bases separated the two germline ends. The CDR3 totals 13 residues. Germline CDR1 SEHNR, CDR2 FQNEAQ (reference sequence). The CDR3 DNA follows: TGTGCCAGCAGCTTAGTGGAGGGTGCCGGCTACACCTTC. Translated, it gives CASSLVEGAGYTF.

This chain joins TRBV5-6 and TRBJ2-5; D is perhaps TRBD1 or TRBD2 (5 bases each). CDR1 and CDR2 from the germline V gene are SGHDT and YYEEEE. Trimming took off 3 bases at V and 7 bases at J, with 7 bases between the two ends. The CDR3 covers 11 residues. The CDR3 DNA follows: TGTGCCAGCAGCTGGGGGTGGACCCAGTACTTC. Translated: CASSWGWTQYF.

The V call is TRBV6-5, the J call TRBJ1-4, with TRBD1 as a possible D gene (5 bases). CDR1 is MNHEY, CDR2 SVGAGI, per germline. The CDR3 has 16 residues. The V end lost 2 bases, the J end lost 0 bases, and 10 bases lay between the germline ends. CDR3 nucleotide sequence: TGTGCCAGCAGTTACAACGGGGGTGCAACTAATGAAAAACTGTTTTTT. Its protein product is CASSYNGGATNEKLFF.

J is TRBJ1-2 and V is TRBV5-4; a possible D gene is TRBD1 (6 bases). The V gene's germline CDR1 is SGHNT and CDR2 YYREEE (reference sequence). This CDR3 is 14 amino acids long. Trimming shortened V by 5 bases and J by 2 bases, and 13 bases separated the two germline ends. The CDR3 DNA reads TGTGCCAGCAGGAGGGCAGGGGACAACTATGGCTACACCTTC. Translation: CASRRAGDNYGYTF.

This clone came up a few times. V gene TRBV30 combines with J gene TRBJ1-5; D may be TRBD1 (6 bases). Germline V gives CDR1 GTSNPN, CDR2 SVGIG (reference sequence). This CDR3 has 15 amino acids. V gave up 3 bases and J gave up 3 bases, with 15 bases separating them. This CDR3 is CAWRAGQSNNQPQHF. For the CDR3, the DNA is TGTGCCTGGAGGGCTGGACAGTCTAACAATCAGCCCCAGCATTTT.

This clone was seen a few times. This sequence joins TRBV5-1 and TRBJ2-7, with 9 bases aligning to TRBD1. The V gene's germline CDR1 is SGHRS and CDR2 YFSETQ. CDR3 size: 14 residues. Unmatched junction bases numbered 9, after V lost 4 bases and J lost 7 bases. CDR3: CASSAEGQGVEQYF. CDR3 coding DNA: TGCGCCAGCAGCGCGGAGGGACAGGGCGTGGAGCAGTACTTC.

The chain combines TRBV7-9 with TRBJ2-7, with 7 nucleotides matching TRBD1. The CDR3 consists of 16 residues. Per the germline V gene, CDR1 is SEHNR and CDR2 is FQNEAQ (reference sequence). V was pared by 4 bases and J by 1 base, with 10 bases of the junction left unmatched. The CDR3 is CASSSSRSGQSYEQYF. The CDR3 DNA sequence: TGTGCCAGCAGCTCTTCGCGTTCGGGACAGTCCTACGAGCAGTACTTC.

The rearrangement joins TRBV4-1 to TRBJ2-7, with D possibly being TRBD1 (5 bases). This CDR3 is 14 amino acids long. V lost 1 base to trimming and J lost 1 base, with 8 bases between them. Germline V gives CDR1 MGHRA, CDR2 YSYEKL. The CDR3 loop reads CASSQGGTSYEQYF. As DNA, the CDR3 is TGCGCCAGCAGCCAAGGGGGCACATCCTACGAGCAGTACTTC.

This clone was counted a few times. The chain carries TRBV11-2 and TRBJ2-1, with TRBD2 matching over 12 bases. The CDR3 has 16 residues. The germline CDR1 and CDR2 sequences are SGHAT and FQNNGV. V dropped 2 bases and J dropped 4; count of bases not matched to a gene: 3. The CDR3 DNA is TGTGCCAGCAGCTTAAGACTAGCGGGGGCGTACAATGAGCAGTTCTTC. This sequence encodes CASSLRLAGAYNEQFF.

The V and J genes are TRBV29-1 and TRBJ1-1, with a weak D call TRBD1 (6 bases). Germline V CDR1 and CDR2: SQVTM, ANQGSEA. Trimming left V 3 bases short and J 6 bases short, with 11 bases between. The CDR3 is made up of 12 amino acids. As DNA, the CDR3 is TGCAGCGTTGATTCAGGGGCGGCTGAAGCTTTCTTT. This translates into CSVDSGAAEAFF.

The table lists this clone with a few counts. CDR3 region: CSVANWGTGELFF. In nucleotides, the CDR3 is TGCAGCGTTGCGAATTGGGGGACCGGGGAGCTGTTTTTT. The chain uses TRBV29-1 and TRBJ2-2; possibly TRBD1 or TRBD2 for D (5 bases each). The CDR3 has 13 residues. CDR1 is SQVTM, CDR2 ANQGSEA, per germline. V lost 4 bases, J lost 5 bases, and 11 bases lay in between.